This TCR beta chain was observed in a study of cytomegalovirus exposure and HLA in healthy donors. The donors comprised healthy bone marrow donors. This CDR3 comprises 14 residues. CDR1 is MGHDK and CDR2 is SYGVNS in the germline V gene. V gave up 8 bases and J gave up 2 bases; unmatched junction bases: 6. With respect to this clone: The target antigen is unknown.

The PCR was carried out with 60 Vbeta primers and 13 Jbeta primers. Measured with immunoSEQ multiplex PCR; TCRdb has only the in-frame clones, and not every one. The sample has around 230,000 clones, about 79% seen once. Study-wide results and limits: Further analysis was carried out later, and it showed several of the most significant clusters appearing linked to common viral pathogens.

The chain joins TRBV25-1 to TRBJ2-7; 10 nucleotides align to TRBD2. This clonotype was obtained from a male donor in good health and CMV-seronegative. What was sequenced was PBMCs. The CDR3 here is CASSASGGTYEQYF. CDR3 DNA sequence: TGTGCCAGCTCGGCTAGCGGGGGAACCTACGAGCAGTACTTC.